The sequence of this T cell receptor beta chain was determined in a study of beta chain features in type 1 diabetes. Study observations and caveats: In every one of the four CD4+ subsets, TCRB CDR3s were moderately but significantly shorter in Type 1 diabetes patients.

The CDR3 runs to 14 residues. CDR1 is SGHTA and CDR2 is FQGNSA in the germline V gene. Trimming cost V 5 bases and J 2 bases, with 12 bases left between them. Sequenced material consisted of expressed TCRB transcripts (all of the isolated RNA was reverse transcribed). TCRdb keeps only in-frame clones here, not all; method: immunoSEQ multiplex PCR. Of 250,000 to 300,000 clones listed, roughly an eighth are singletons. In the case of this clone: Its specificity is unknown.

This chain links TRBV7-2 with TRBJ1-2; D gene ambiguous. The source is a young man with type 1 diabetes. What was sequenced was naive CD4+ T cells from blood. CDR3 in DNA: TGTGCCAGCAGCCCCGGGGTGGGAAACTATGGCTACACCTTC. It encodes CASSPGVGNYGYTF.